The next 4 T cell receptor beta chains were all read from a single sample in a study of T cell clones after liver transplantation. Produced via immunoSEQ multiplex PCR; TCRdb's table is partial and in-frame only. The data hold about 24,000 clones, with about three quarters observed a single time. Sequencing was performed on CD4+ T cells from blood, taken before liver transplant. The receptors were sampled from a human donor who received a liver transplant.

The gene calls are TRBV10-3 and TRBJ1-1; D gene uncertain. Germline V lookup: CDR1 ENHRY, CDR2 SYGVKD. The CDR3 sequence is 14 residues long. Trimming cost V 5 bases and J 0 bases, with 10 bases left between them. CDR3 amino acids: CAISLQRMNTEAFF. The CDR3 DNA sequence: TGTGCCATCAGTCTACAGAGGATGAACACTGAAGCTTTCTTT.

Here the CDR3 reads CASQTQGAHNEQFF. Written as DNA, the CDR3 is TGCGCCAGCCAAACCCAGGGGGCCCACAATGAGCAGTTCTTC. The chain combines TRBV5-1 with TRBJ2-1; 8 bases agree with TRBD1. CDR1 SGHRS and CDR2 YFSETQ come from the germline V gene. The V and J ends lost 7 bases and 5 bases, in that order; junction bases with no gene match: 8. The CDR3 totals 14 residues.

The chain carries TRBV7-8 and TRBJ2-5, with a possible D match to TRBD2 (5 bases). The J call may not be correct, given that the DNA end is closer to TRBJ2-7. CDR3 length equals 16 residues. CDR1 and CDR2 (germline): SGHVS, FQNEAQ. CDR3 sequence: CASSLARVTASGEQYF. The DNA for the CDR3 is TGTGCCAGCAGCTTAGCGCGGGTCACCGCTTCTGGCGAGCAGTACTTC.

This chain links TRBV11-2 with TRBJ1-4, with 7 bases that match TRBD1. CDR1 is SGHAT and CDR2 is FQNNGV in the germline V gene. V gave up 2 bases and J gave up 7 bases; unmatched junction bases: 7. The CDR3 has 15 residues. CDR3 protein: CASSLNTGEGEKLFF. The DNA for the CDR3 is TGTGCCAGCAGCTTAAATACAGGGGAAGGTGAAAAACTGTTTTTT.